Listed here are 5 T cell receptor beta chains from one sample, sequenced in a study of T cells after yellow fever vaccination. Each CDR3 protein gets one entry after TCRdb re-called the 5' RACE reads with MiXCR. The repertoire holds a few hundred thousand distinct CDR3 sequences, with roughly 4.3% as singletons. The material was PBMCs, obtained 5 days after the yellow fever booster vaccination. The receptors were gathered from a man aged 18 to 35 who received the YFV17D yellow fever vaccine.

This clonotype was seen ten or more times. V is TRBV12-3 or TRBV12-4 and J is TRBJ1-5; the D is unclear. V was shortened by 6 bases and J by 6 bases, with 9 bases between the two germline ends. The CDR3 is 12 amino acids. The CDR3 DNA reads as TGTGCCAGCAGGGGTCTAAGTCAGCCCCAGCATTTT. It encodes CASRGLSQPQHF.

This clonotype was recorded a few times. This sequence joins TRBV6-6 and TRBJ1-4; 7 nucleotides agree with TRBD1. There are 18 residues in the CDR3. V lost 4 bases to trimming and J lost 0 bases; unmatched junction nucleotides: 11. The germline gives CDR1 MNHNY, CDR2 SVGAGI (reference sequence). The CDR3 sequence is CASSWPGQSTATNEKLFF. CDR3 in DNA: TGTGCCAGCAGTTGGCCGGGACAGAGTACCGCAACTAATGAAAAACTGTTTTTT.

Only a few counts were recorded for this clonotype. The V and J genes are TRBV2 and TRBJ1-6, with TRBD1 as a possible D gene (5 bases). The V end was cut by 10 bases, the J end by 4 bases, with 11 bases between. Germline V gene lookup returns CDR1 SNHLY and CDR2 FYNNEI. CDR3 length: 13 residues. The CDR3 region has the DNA TGTGCCACCAGGGAACAGTATAATTCACCCCTCCACTTT. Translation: CATREQYNSPLHF.

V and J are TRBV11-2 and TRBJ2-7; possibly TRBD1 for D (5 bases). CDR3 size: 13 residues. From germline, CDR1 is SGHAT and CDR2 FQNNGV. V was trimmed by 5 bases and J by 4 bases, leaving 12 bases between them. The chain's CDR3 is CASSPRQSYEQYF. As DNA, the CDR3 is TGTGCCAGCAGCCCACGACAGAGTTACGAGCAGTACTTC.

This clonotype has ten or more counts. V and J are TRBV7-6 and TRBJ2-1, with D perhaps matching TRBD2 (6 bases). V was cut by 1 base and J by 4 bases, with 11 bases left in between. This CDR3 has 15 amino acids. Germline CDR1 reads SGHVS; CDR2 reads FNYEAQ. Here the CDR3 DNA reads TGTGCCAGCAGCTTAGGGGCGGGGAGATACAATGAGCAGTTCTTC. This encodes CASSLGAGRYNEQFF.